The text below deals with one T cell receptor (beta chain). Mismatch with germline at one junction end may stem from a read error. CDR1 is SEHNR and CDR2 is FQNEAQ in the germline V gene (reference sequence). This CDR3 is built from 14 residues. The data were taken from a study of blood T cell repertoires in COVID-19. Overall study context: Collection of acute and convalescent COVID-19 samples took place in the United States, Italy and Spain. The cDNA or gDNA used as material had been derived from T cells, B-cell-depleted T cells, or PBMCs.

Method: immunoSEQ multiplex PCR; TCRdb's copy keeps in-frame clones and lacks some. The data hold under 150,000 clones, with about 92% observed a single time. The rearrangement links TRBV7-9 to TRBJ2-3; D may be TRBD1 or TRBD2 (6 bases each). Sequencing input: peripheral blood. The sequence came from a man aged 50-60 years with active COVID-19. The CDR3 bases are TGTGCCAGCAACTTAGGGGGGCCGGCAGATACGCAGTATTTT. This gives the protein CASNLGGPADTQYF.